This T cell receptor (beta chain) stems from a study of shared clonotypes between healthy human individuals. J gave up 9 bases and V 3 bases, and 7 bases lay outside the gene matches. Germline loops: CDR1 KGHSH, CDR2 LQKENI. The CDR3 sequence is 15 residues long. The donors, all of them Caucasian adults, lived in Nashville, Tennessee. Several immunoSEQ 96-well plates shared each subset's DNA, each plate a replicate. Sequencing used immunoSEQ multiplex PCR; TCRdb keeps in-frame clones, though not all of them. The table has about 2.4 million clones, 80% to 95% seen once. The rearrangement links TRBV18 to TRBJ2-1; 11 nucleotides match TRBD2. The sample taken for sequencing was naive CD4+ T cells from PBMCs. Subset meaning: CD45RA+ positively selected. The receptor was isolated from a man in his late teens or twenties in good health. Some clones in this sample may be carry-over from other donors' samples. In DNA form, the CDR3 reads TGTGCCAGCTCACCGGGACTAGCGGATCTAGTTGAGCAGTTCTTC. Residues: CASSPGLADLVEQFF.